Given below is one T cell receptor beta chain in context. Its antigen target is currently unknown. No clone much larger than this one lies a single base away; base qualities are absent. The data originate from a study of CD8+CD57+ T cells in acquired aplastic anemia (dated by TCRdb to between 2017 and 2018). With regard to the full study: Extracted DNA from sorted CD4+ and CD8+ cells averaged approximately 3.4 ug, ranging from about 0.18 to 27.4 ug. A CD8+CD57+ expansion meant a frequency higher than the mean frequency seen in healthy subjects. General study outcomes and caveats: CD8+ Simpson's diversity did not differ significantly between patients and healthy controls (P=0.060). Around 27 CD8+ CDR3 sequences were found to be shared between patients and controls, but these sequences appeared to be highly expressed in patients and within the immunodominant clones of the patients.

Genomic DNA was used as template for profiling of TCR beta VDJ combinations and CDR3 sequences. TCR repertoire sequencing was run on an Illumina HiSeq 2000. The authors' analysis ran thus. TRBV/TRBJ rearrangement plots, CDR3 size and DJ length profiles, and Simpson's diversity index were used to evaluate the repertoires. The most abundant DNA sequence in the deep sequencing data was taken as the immunodominant clone. CDR3 amino acid sequences were screened for sharing across subjects and were compared with published repertoires and the VDJdb database. TCRdb reprocessed the public reads (quality trimming at Q25 with fastp, clone calling with MiXCR) and kept in-frame beta chains. Rows with a matching CDR3 protein are joined into one entry that keeps the most common DNA and genes. The V and J calls were determined by TCRdb, not by the authors. The sample has about 160,000 distinct CDR3 sequences on record, roughly half of them singletons. The top ten hold roughly 2.9% of the sample.

Inclusive of the bounding cysteine and phenylalanine, the CDR3 is 14 residues long. CDR3 DNA only is kept here, 42 bases in frame from base 1. Trimming at the junction amounts to 3 bases on V and 4 bases on J, and the germline ends lie 14 bases apart. The germline V gene (reference sequence) provides CDR1 DFQATT and CDR2 SNEGSKA. The patients picked for sequencing were ones in whom flow cytometry had shown an expansion of CD8+CD57+ cells. Every patient had a diagnosis of severe acquired aplastic anemia based on International Study of Aplastic Anemia and Agranulocytosis and Camitta criteria. No patient had received any therapy when blood was sampled. In this study, sorted CD4+ and CD8+ T cells from the blood of healthy subjects and of severe aplastic anemia patients had their TCR repertoires deep-sequenced. Patients were enrolled under clinicaltrials.gov protocols 00001620, 01623167, 00001397, 00071045, 00081523 and 00961064 in the USA. Ficoll-Paque density gradient centrifugation was used to isolate peripheral blood mononuclear cells. CD4+ and CD8+ T cells were sorted by FACS or magnetic beads before DNA extraction.

The sequencing input was sorted CD4+, CD8+, or CD8+CD57+ T cells (not recorded which) from PBMCs. The rearranged chain carries TRBV20-1 and TRBJ2-3; possibly the D gene is TRBD1, per 5 matching bases. This receptor was identified in a human donor with aplastic anemia. The sequenced DNA is TGCAGTGCTAGGGACATCCACCAGCCAGATACGCAGTATTTT. The resulting protein is CSARDIHQPDTQYF.